The source of this TCR beta chain is a study of technical replicates of blood from a few donors. The CDR3 extends over 16 amino acids. Germline lookup yields CDR1 MDHEN and CDR2 SYDVKM. Generated by immunoSEQ multiplex PCR, the TCRdb table keeps only in-frame clones and is missing some. The sample lists around 50,000 clones, 90% to 96% occurring once. The chain combines TRBV28 with TRBJ2-5, with TRBD1 as a possible D gene (6 bases). Sequences were obtained from T cells isolated from PBMCs. This clonotype was obtained from a human donor in good health. CDR3 region: CASSRFGTPGQETQYF. The CDR3 DNA follows: TGTGCTAGCTCCCGGTTTGGGACACCTGGTCAAGAGACCCAGTACTTC. The complete variable domain, with remaining parts taken from reference TRBV28 and TRBJ2-5, reads DVKVTQSSRYLVKRTGEKVFLECVQDMDHENMFWYRQDPGLGLRLIYFSYDVKMKEKGDIPEGYSVSREKKERFSLILESASTNQTSMYLCASSRFGTPGQETQYFGPGTRLLVL.